This note documents a single T cell receptor beta chain sequence. Antigen: not known. Looked up from germline, CDR1 is SQVTM and CDR2 is ANQGSEA. CDR3 size: 14 residues. V shed 0 bases and J shed 8 bases, with 16 bases lying between them. PCR employed 60 Vbeta and 13 Jbeta primers. Clones were read by immunoSEQ multiplex PCR, and TCRdb kept only the in-frame ones, dropping some. The repertoire includes about 160,000 clones, approximately 84% of them detected once, and around 6.5% sits in the top ten. This entry comes from a study of cytomegalovirus exposure and HLA in healthy donors. General observations from the study: Clonal expansion, a later analysis showed, was greater in HLA-associated TCR beta chains than in equally common others.

Sample: PBMCs. The genes are TRBV29-1 and TRBJ1-2; possibly TRBD1 for D (6 bases). This receptor was taken from a male donor in good health and CMV-seropositive. The CDR3 sequence: CSVEDPGEPKGYTF. CDR3 in DNA: TGCAGCGTTGAAGATCCAGGGGAGCCCAAGGGCTACACCTTC.